Listed here are 23 T cell receptor beta chains from one sample, sequenced in a study of PD-L1 blockade in urothelial cancer. Time point defined: peripheral blood 6 weeks after treatment start. Using immunoSEQ multiplex PCR, the repertoire was profiled, and TCRdb retains in-frame clones only, with some absent. The data show roughly 120,000 clones, 91% seen once. Sequenced material: PBMCs, taken around atezolizumab (anti-PD-L1) treatment. The receptors were sampled from a man between 60 and 75 years old with urothelial cancer.

The genes are TRBV9 and TRBJ1-2; TRBD1 matches 7 bases. V lost 3 bases to trimming and J lost 2 bases; unmatched junction nucleotides: 7. Per germline, CDR1 SGDLS and CDR2 YYNGEE. The CDR3 contains 15 residues. The CDR3: CASSDAARGNYGYTF. The CDR3 region has the DNA TGTGCCAGCAGCGATGCAGCCAGGGGGAACTATGGCTACACCTTC.

This clone has only one observation. The chain links TRBV5-6 to TRBJ1-5; D is ambiguous. The V end was cut by 0 bases, the J end by 3 bases, with 10 bases between. Germline V lookup: CDR1 SGHDT, CDR2 YYEEEE. The length of the CDR3 is 15 residues. CDR3 amino acids: CASSLARSTNQPQHF. For the CDR3, the DNA is TGTGCCAGCAGCTTGGCCCGTAGCACCAATCAGCCCCAGCATTTT.

The genes are TRBV27 and TRBJ2-5, with D unresolved. The CDR3 has 15 amino acids. The V and J ends lost 2 bases and 3 bases respectively, with 13 bases between them. CDR1 is MNHEY, CDR2 SMNVEV, per germline (reference sequence). DNA of the CDR3: TGTGCCAGCAGTTTAAGTGGAGCACCCAAAGAGACCCAGTACTTC. This gives the protein CASSLSGAPKETQYF.

The rearrangement joins TRBV14 to TRBJ1-2; no firm D call. Germline loops: CDR1 SGHDN, CDR2 FVKESK. The CDR3 is made up of 17 amino acids. With 0 bases removed from V and 5 bases from J, the gap between germline ends came to 19 bases. CDR3 DNA sequence: TGTGCCAGCAGCCAAGAATTCCGGCGGGCAGAAGGGTATGGCTACACCTTC. It translates to CASSQEFRRAEGYGYTF.

This clone was found once. The genes are TRBV9 and TRBJ1-1; 7 positions match TRBD1. Germline V lookup: CDR1 SGDLS, CDR2 YYNGEE. CDR3 length equals 13 residues. Trimming took 4 bases from V and 1 from J; bases not matched to a gene: 1. DNA for the CDR3: TGTGCCAGCAGCAGGGACAGGAACACTGAAGCTTTCTTT. Translating gives CASSRDRNTEAFF. Full variable domain (rest looked up from reference TRBV9 and TRBJ1-1): DSGVTQTPKHLITATGQRVTLRCSPRSGDLSVYWYQQSLDQGLQFLIQYYNGEERAKGNILERFSAQQFPDLHSELNLSSLELGDSALYFCASSRDRNTEAFFGQGTRLTVV.

This clone was counted once. V gene TRBV5-4 combines with J gene TRBJ2-5, with 9 positions matching TRBD1. Germline CDR1 is SGHNT and CDR2 is YYREEE (reference sequence). Trimming removed 2 bases from V and 2 bases from J; junction bases left unmatched: 4. The CDR3 spans 15 residues. CDR3 in amino acids: CASSFPGTGQETQYF. The CDR3 DNA follows: TGTGCCAGCAGCTTTCCCGGGACAGGGCAAGAGACCCAGTACTTC.

The rearrangement links TRBV2 to TRBJ2-7; 10 bases are a match to TRBD1. CDR1 and CDR2 (germline): SNHLY, FYNNEI. Unmatched junction bases numbered 4, after V lost 6 bases and J lost 2 bases. The CDR3 is 14 amino acids. The CDR3 DNA follows: TGTGCCAGCAGGTTGGGACAGGGGCCCTACGAGCAGTACTTC. Its protein is CASRLGQGPYEQYF.

The V and J genes are TRBV5-1 and TRBJ1-2, with D possibly being TRBD1 (6 bases). Germline values: CDR1 SGHRS, CDR2 YFSETQ. The CDR3 is made up of 12 amino acids. V lost 5 bases, J lost 12 bases, and 17 bases lay in between. In DNA form, the CDR3 reads TGCGCCAGCAGGTTAGGGGGAGAAGGGGACACCTTC. Encoded protein: CASRLGGEGDTF.

The chain is built from TRBV19 and TRBJ1-2, with 9 bases lining up with TRBD1. Germline V gives CDR1 LNHDA, CDR2 SQIVND (reference sequence). This CDR3 has 16 residues. Germline trimming cut 9 bases from V and 2 bases from J; bases unmatched to any gene: 13. This CDR3 is CASTTGGHYSNYGYTF. The CDR3 region has the DNA TGTGCCAGCACGACAGGGGGGCACTATTCGAACTATGGCTACACCTTC.

This clone has only a few counts. V is TRBV6-4 and J is TRBJ2-1; TRBD2 aligns across 10 bases. Germline V gives CDR1 MRHNA, CDR2 SNTAGT. The V segment lost 5 bases and the J segment 4 bases; nucleotides outside the gene matches: 2. CDR3 length: 14 residues. CDR3 DNA sequence: TGTGCCAGCAGTCTACTAGCGGGGTACAATGAGCAGTTCTTC. This encodes CASSLLAGYNEQFF.

The chain has TRBV28 and TRBJ2-1; TRBD2 matches 7 bases. Germline CDR1 and CDR2: MDHEN and SYDVKM. The CDR3 totals 13 residues. J lost 4 bases, V lost 4 bases, and 1 base had no gene match. In nucleotides, the CDR3 is TGTGCCAGCAGTTGGGGGGGATACAATGAGCAGTTCTTC. Amino acid sequence: CASSWGGYNEQFF.

The chain is built from TRBV19 and TRBJ2-5; 7 bases are shared with TRBD1. This CDR3 region has 16 residues. The trim removed 5 bases at V and 0 bases at J, leaving 9 bases unmatched. Germline lookup yields CDR1 LNHDA and CDR2 SQIVND (reference sequence). For the CDR3, the DNA is TGTGCCAGTAGTGCCCGACAGGGATGGTACCAAGAGACCCAGTACTTC. Amino acid sequence: CASSARQGWYQETQYF.

The chain is built from TRBV7-2 and TRBJ2-3; D not resolved. Trimming took 1 base from V and 2 from J, leaving 10 bases between them. The CDR3 runs 15 residues. CDR1 is SGHTA, CDR2 FQGNSA, per germline. CDR3 nucleotides: TGTGCCAGCAGCTTAGAGTCGTCCTACACAGATACGCAGTATTTT. Amino acid sequence: CASSLESSYTDTQYF.

The chain uses TRBV7-2 and TRBJ1-2, with 7 bases identical to TRBD1. CDR1 and CDR2 from the germline V gene are SGHTA and FQGNSA. With 1 base clipped from V and 4 bases from J, the junction kept 6 bases outside the gene matches. The CDR3 covers 15 residues. CDR3 amino acids: CASSLEQQGRYGYTF. The DNA for the CDR3 is TGTGCCAGCAGCTTAGAGCAACAGGGGCGCTATGGCTACACCTTC. Complete variable domain (other parts from reference TRBV7-2 and TRBJ1-2): GAGVSQSPSNKVTEKGKDVELRCDPISGHTALYWYRQSLGQGLEFLIYFQGNSAPDKSGLPSDRFSAERTGGSVSTLTIQRTQQEDSAVYLCASSLEQQGRYGYTFGSGTRLTVV.

This chain uses TRBV18 with TRBJ2-2; 11 bases map to TRBD2. Per germline, CDR1 KGHSH and CDR2 LQKENI. CDR3 length: 17 amino acids. The J segment lost 2 bases and the V segment lost 3 bases, leaving 5 bases of the junction unmatched. For the CDR3, the DNA is TGTGCCAGCTCACCCCCACTAGCGGGAGTTAACACCGGGGAGCTGTTTTTT. This encodes CASSPPLAGVNTGELFF.

This clone was seen just once. This chain uses TRBV7-9 with TRBJ2-1, with TRBD2 matching over 8 bases. The CDR3 loop spans 15 amino acids. V gave up 5 bases and J gave up 0 bases; unmatched junction bases: 3. Germline loops: CDR1 SEHNR, CDR2 FQNEAQ (reference sequence). CDR3 DNA: TGTGCCAGCAGCCACGGGACTAGCTCCTACAATGAGCAGTTCTTC. Translated, it gives CASSHGTSSYNEQFF.

The chain recombines TRBV30 with TRBJ2-5; maybe TRBD2 (6 bases). V lost 8 bases and J lost 5, with 15 bases in between. Germline V gene sequence: CDR1 GTSNPN, CDR2 SVGIG (reference sequence). This CDR3 is built from 12 residues. The CDR3 sequence: CALRDSAETQYF. The CDR3 coding sequence is TGTGCCCTCCGGGACTCCGCCGAGACCCAGTACTTC.

The chain carries TRBV6-1 and TRBJ2-5; 9 bases align to TRBD1. Germline V lookup: CDR1 MNHNS, CDR2 SASEGT. The length of the CDR3 is 15 residues. Trimming removed 6 bases from V and 2 bases from J; junction bases left unmatched: 7. The CDR3 coding sequence is TGTGCCAGCAGCCTGACAGGGGGAGATCAAGAGACCCAGTACTTC. Its protein is CASSLTGGDQETQYF.

The CDR3 region is CASSATGTYPSGYGYTF. The CDR3 coding sequence is TGTGCCAGCAGTGCCACCGGGACTTACCCCTCTGGCTATGGCTACACCTTC. The chain has TRBV28 and TRBJ1-2; D may be TRBD1 (5 bases). This CDR3 is built from 17 residues. The V gene's germline CDR1 is MDHEN and CDR2 SYDVKM. Trimming took off 5 bases at V and 4 bases at J, with 23 bases between the two ends.

Only a few counts were recorded for this clone. This chain links TRBV10-1 with TRBJ1-3; no reliable D call. Trimming shortened V by 7 bases and J by 4 bases, and 5 bases separated the two germline ends. The CDR3 loop spans 11 amino acids. The germline V gene encodes CDR1 WNHNN and CDR2 SYGVQD (reference sequence). The DNA of the CDR3 is TGCGCCAGCATGGAGGGAAACACCATATATTTT. Amino acids: CASMEGNTIYF.

To note about this clone: The junction does not match germline at one end; this may be a read error. The chain has TRBV7-3 and TRBJ1-1; 8 bases fit TRBD1. The germline gives CDR1 SGHTA, CDR2 FQGTGA. The CDR3 has 13 residues. Here the CDR3 DNA reads TGTGCCAGCAGCTTAGGACAGGGAACTGAGGCTTTCTTT. Residues: CASSLGQGTEAFF. The full variable domain, completed using reference TRBV7-3 and TRBJ1-1, is GAGVSQTPSNKVTEKGKYVELRCDPISGHTALYWYRQSLGQGPEFLIYFQGTGAADDSGLPNDRFFAVRPEGSVSTLKIQRTERGDSAVYLCASSLGQGTEAFFGQGTRLTVV.

This chain links TRBV2 with TRBJ2-3, with TRBD2 matching over 12 bases. This CDR3 spans 17 amino acids. Germline CDR1 reads SNHLY; CDR2 reads FYNNEI. Trimming cost V 2 bases and J 4 bases; bases outside gene matches: 7. The CDR3 loop is CASSEFLLAGGADTQYF. The CDR3 DNA follows: TGTGCCAGCAGTGAATTCCTCCTAGCGGGAGGGGCAGATACGCAGTATTTT.

The chain links TRBV4-3 to TRBJ2-3; weak D call: TRBD2 (6 bases). CDR1 and CDR2 from the germline V gene are LGHNA and YSLEER. The CDR3 is 15 residues long. V was clipped by 0 bases and J by 8 bases, with 15 bases between them. The CDR3 is CASSQDYAGLGTQYF. The CDR3 coding sequence is TGCGCCAGCAGCCAAGATTATGCGGGGTTAGGTACGCAGTATTTT.